This TCR beta chain was captured in a study of blood T cell repertoires in COVID-19. Repertoires were generated with immunoSEQ multiplex PCR, while TCRdb's copy carries only in-frame clones and drops some. The sample has hundreds of thousands of clones; approximately 88% are singletons. The CDR3 loop spans 14 amino acids. Per the germline V gene, CDR1 is SGHTA and CDR2 is FQGNSA. Trimming removed 1 base at V and 5 bases at J, with 11 bases between. The specimen sequenced was PBMCs or T cells enriched from blood (not recorded which). The sequence derives from a woman between 25 and 40 years old who had recovered from COVID-19. This sequence joins TRBV7-2 and TRBJ2-5, with TRBD2 as a possible D gene (6 bases). This CDR3 reads CASSLVAERETQYF. As DNA, the CDR3 is TGTGCCAGCAGCTTAGTAGCGGAGAGGGAGACCCAGTACTTC.